This TCR beta chain comes out of a study of blood T cells in healthy people across ages. Combining a sample-barcoded 5' primer with a J-beta primer mix, a second PCR ran for roughly 7 to 11 cycles. MiXCR, applied by TCRdb to the 5' RACE reads, yields one record per CDR3 protein. The sample lists about 780,000 distinct CDR3 sequences, under 30% occurring once. V was trimmed by 0 bases and J by 7 bases, leaving 7 bases between them. Germline V gives CDR1 SGHRS, CDR2 YFSETQ. This CDR3 comprises 13 residues. These data are also associated with another study on T cells of mothers and their children.

The clonotype comes from a boy between 10 and 17 years old in good health. Sequences were obtained from blood. This chain links TRBV5-1 with TRBJ2-2, with D uncertain. CDR3 loop: CASSLGSGGELFF. The CDR3 DNA is TGCGCCAGCAGCTTGGGTTCCGGCGGGGAGCTGTTTTTT.